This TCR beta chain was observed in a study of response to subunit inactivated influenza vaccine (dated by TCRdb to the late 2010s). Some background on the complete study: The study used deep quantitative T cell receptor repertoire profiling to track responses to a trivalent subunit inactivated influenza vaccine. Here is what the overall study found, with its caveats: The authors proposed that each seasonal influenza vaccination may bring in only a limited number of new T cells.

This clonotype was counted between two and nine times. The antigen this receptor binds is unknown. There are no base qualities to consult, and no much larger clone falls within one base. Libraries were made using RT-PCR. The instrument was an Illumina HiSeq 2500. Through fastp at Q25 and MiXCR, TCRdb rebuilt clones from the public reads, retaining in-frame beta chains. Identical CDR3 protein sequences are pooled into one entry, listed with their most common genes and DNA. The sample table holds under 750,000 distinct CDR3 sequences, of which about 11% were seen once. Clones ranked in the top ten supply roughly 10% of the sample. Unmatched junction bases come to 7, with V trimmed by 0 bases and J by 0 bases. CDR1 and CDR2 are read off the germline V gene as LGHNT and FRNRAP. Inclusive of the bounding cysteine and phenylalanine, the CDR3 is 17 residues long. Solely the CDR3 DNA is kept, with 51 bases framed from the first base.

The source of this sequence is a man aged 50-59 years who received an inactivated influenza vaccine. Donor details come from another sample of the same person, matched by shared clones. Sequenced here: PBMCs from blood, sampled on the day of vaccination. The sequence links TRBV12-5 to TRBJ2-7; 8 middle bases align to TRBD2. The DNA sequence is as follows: TGTGCTAGTGGTTTGGTACTAGTGACTAGCGACTCCTACGAGCAGTACTTC. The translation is CASGLVLVTSDSYEQYF.